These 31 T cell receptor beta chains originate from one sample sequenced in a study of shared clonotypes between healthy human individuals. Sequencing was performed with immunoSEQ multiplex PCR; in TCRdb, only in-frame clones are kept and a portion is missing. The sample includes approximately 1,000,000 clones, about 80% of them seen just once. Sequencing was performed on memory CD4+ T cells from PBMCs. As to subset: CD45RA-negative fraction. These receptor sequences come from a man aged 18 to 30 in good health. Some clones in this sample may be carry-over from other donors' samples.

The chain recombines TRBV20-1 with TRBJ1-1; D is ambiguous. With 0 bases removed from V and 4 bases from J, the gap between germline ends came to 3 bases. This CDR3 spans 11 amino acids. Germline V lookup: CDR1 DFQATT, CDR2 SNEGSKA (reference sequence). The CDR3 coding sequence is TGCAGTGCTAGAGAGAGCACTGAAGCTTTCTTT. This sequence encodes CSARESTEAFF.

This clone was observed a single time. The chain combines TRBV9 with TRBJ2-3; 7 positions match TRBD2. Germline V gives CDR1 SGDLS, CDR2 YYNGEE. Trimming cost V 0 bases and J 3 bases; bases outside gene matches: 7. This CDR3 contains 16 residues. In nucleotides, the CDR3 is TGTGCCAGCAGCGTAGAGTCGGCGGGAGCGACAGATACGCAGTATTTT. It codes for CASSVESAGATDTQYF.

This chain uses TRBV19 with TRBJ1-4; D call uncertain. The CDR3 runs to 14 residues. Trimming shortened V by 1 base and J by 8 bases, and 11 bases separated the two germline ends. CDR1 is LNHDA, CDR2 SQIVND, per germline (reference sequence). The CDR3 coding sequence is TGTGCCAGTAGTATAGTTGCGAACGGCGAAAAACTGTTTTTT. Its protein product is CASSIVANGEKLFF.

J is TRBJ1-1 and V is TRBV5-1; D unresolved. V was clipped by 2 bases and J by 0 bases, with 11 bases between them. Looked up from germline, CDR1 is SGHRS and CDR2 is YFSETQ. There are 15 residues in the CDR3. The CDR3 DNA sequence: TGCGCCAGCAGCTTCGATGTTCCGCTGAACACTGAAGCTTTCTTT. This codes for CASSFDVPLNTEAFF.

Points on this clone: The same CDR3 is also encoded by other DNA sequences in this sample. CDR3 bases: TGTGCCAGTAGAGTGGGGGATCGCTATGGCTACACCTTC. Encoded protein: CASRVGDRYGYTF. The chain carries TRBV19 and TRBJ1-2; tentatively, D is TRBD1 (5 bases). Germline V gene lookup returns CDR1 LNHDA and CDR2 SQIVND (reference sequence). This CDR3 is built from 13 residues. The V end was cut by 6 bases, the J end by 4 bases, with 12 bases between.

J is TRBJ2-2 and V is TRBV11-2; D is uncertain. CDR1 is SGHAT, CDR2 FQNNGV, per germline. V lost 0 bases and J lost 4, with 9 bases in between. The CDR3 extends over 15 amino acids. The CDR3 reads CASSLEVRVTGELFF. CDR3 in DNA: TGTGCCAGCAGCTTAGAGGTTCGCGTCACCGGGGAGCTGTTTTTT.

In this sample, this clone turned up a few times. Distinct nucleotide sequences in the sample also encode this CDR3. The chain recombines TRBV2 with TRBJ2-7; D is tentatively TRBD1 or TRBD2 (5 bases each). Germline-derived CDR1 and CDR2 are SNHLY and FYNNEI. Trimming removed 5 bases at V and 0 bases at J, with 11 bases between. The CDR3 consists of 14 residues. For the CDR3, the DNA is TGTGCCAGCAGTCTGGGACGGAGCTCCTACGAGCAGTACTTC. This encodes CASSLGRSSYEQYF.

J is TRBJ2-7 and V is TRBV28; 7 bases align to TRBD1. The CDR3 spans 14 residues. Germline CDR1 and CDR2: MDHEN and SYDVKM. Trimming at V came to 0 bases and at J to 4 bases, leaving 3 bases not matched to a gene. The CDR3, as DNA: TGTGCCAGCAGTTTATGGACAGGGAAGTACGAGCAGTACTTC. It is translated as CASSLWTGKYEQYF.

CDR3 sequence (DNA): TGTGCCAGCAGTCCGGCGGCGGGGACAGCTTTCTTT. Protein product: CASSPAAGTAFF. This rearrangement joins TRBV6-6 to TRBJ1-1; a weak D match, TRBD1 (5 bases). With 5 bases removed from V and 10 bases from J, the gap between germline ends came to 14 bases. Looked up from germline, CDR1 is MNHNY and CDR2 is SVGAGI (reference sequence). The CDR3 has 12 amino acids.

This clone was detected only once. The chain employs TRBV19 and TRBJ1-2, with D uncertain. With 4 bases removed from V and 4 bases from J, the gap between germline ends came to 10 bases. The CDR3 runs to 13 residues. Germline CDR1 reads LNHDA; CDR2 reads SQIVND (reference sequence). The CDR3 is CASSKVRPYGYTF. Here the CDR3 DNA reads TGTGCCAGTAGTAAGGTCAGACCCTATGGCTACACCTTC.

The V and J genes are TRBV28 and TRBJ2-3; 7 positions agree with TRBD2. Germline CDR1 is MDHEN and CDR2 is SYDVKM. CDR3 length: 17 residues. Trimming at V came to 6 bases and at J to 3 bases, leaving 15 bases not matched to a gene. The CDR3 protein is CASRRVSGTGGTDTQYF. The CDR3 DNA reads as TGTGCCAGCAGACGAGTAAGCGGGACTGGTGGGACAGATACGCAGTATTTT.

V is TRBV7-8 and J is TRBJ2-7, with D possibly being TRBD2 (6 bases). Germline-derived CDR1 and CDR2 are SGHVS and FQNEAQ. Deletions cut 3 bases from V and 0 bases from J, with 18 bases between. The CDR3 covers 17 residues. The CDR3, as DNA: TGTGCCAGCAGCTTGACGATAGCGGTTAGGAGCTCCTACGAGCAGTACTTC. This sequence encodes CASSLTIAVRSSYEQYF. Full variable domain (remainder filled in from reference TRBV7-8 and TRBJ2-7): GAGVSQSPRYKVAKRGQDVALRCDPISGHVSLFWYQQALGQGPEFLTYFQNEAQLDKSGLPSDRFFAERPEGSVSTLKIQRTQQEDSAVYLCASSLTIAVRSSYEQYFGPGTRLTVT.

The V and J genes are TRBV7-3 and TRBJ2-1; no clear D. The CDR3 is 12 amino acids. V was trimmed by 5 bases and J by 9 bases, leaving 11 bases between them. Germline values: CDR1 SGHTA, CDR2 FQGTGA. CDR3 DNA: TGTGCCAGCAGCACATCGGGCATTGAGCAGTTCTTC. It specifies CASSTSGIEQFF.

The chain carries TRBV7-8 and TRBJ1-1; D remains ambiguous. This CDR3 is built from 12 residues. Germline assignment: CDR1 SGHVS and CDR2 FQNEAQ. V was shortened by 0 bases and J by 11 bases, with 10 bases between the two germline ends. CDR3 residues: CASSLARTDAFF. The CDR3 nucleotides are TGTGCCAGCAGCTTAGCCCGGACGGATGCTTTCTTT.

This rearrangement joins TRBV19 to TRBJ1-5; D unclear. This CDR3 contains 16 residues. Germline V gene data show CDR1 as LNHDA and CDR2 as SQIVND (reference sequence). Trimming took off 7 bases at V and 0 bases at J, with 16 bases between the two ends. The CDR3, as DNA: TGTGCCAGTACTCCCCTAGGAGGGATTAGCAATCAGCCCCAGCATTTT. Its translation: CASTPLGGISNQPQHF.

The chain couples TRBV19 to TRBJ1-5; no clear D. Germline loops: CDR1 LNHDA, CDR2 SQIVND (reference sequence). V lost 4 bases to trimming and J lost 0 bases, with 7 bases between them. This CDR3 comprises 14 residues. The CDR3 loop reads CASSTQYSNQPQHF. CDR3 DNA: TGTGCCAGTAGTACCCAGTATAGCAATCAGCCCCAGCATTTT. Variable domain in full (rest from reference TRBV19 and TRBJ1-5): DGGITQSPKYLFRKEGQNVTLSCEQNLNHDAMYWYRQDPGQGLRLIYYSQIVNDFQKGDIAEGYSVSREKKESFPLTVTSAQKNPTAFYLCASSTQYSNQPQHFGDGTRLSIL.

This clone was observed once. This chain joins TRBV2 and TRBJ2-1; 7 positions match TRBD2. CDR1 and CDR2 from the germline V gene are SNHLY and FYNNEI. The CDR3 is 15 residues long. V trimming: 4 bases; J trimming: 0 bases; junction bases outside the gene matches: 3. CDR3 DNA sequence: TGTGCCAGCAGTGCTACTAGCGCCTCCTACAATGAGCAGTTCTTC. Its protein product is CASSATSASYNEQFF.

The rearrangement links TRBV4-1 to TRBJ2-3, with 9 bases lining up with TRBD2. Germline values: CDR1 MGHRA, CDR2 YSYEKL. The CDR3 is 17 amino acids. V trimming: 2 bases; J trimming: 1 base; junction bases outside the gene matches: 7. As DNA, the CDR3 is TGCGCCAGCAGCCAAAATTCGGCGGGAGGGGGCACAGATACGCAGTATTTT. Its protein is CASSQNSAGGGTDTQYF.

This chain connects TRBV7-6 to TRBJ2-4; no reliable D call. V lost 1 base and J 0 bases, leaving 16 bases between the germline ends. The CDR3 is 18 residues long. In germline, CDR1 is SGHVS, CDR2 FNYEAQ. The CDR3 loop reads CASSLGSPDDLAKNIQYF. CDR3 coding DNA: TGTGCCAGCAGCTTAGGGAGTCCCGACGACTTAGCCAAAAACATTCAGTACTTC.

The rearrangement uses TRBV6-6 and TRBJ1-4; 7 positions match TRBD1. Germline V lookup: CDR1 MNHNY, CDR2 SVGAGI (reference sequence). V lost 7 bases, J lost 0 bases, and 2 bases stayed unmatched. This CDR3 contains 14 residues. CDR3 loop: CASTDRATNEKLFF. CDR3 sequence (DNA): TGTGCCAGCACCGACAGGGCAACTAATGAAAAACTGTTTTTT.

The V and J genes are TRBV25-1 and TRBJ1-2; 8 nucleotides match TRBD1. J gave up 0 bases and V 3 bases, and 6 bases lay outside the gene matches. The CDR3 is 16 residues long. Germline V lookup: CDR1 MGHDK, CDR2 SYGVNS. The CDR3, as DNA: TGTGCCAGCAGTGATCCCGGGACAGGCGCTAACTATGGCTACACCTTC. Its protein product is CASSDPGTGANYGYTF.

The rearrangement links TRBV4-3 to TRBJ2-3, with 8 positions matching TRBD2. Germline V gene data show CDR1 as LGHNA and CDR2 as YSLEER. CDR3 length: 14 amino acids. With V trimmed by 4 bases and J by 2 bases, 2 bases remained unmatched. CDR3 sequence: CASSRSGNTDTQYF. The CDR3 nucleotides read TGCGCCAGCAGCCGTAGCGGGAACACAGATACGCAGTATTTT.

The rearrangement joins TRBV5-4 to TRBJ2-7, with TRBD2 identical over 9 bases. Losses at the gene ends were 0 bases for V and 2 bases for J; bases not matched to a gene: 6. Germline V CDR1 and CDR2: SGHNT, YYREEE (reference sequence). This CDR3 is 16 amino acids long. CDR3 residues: CASSLGLAGMAYEQYF. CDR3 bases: TGTGCCAGCAGCTTGGGGCTAGCGGGAATGGCCTACGAGCAGTACTTC. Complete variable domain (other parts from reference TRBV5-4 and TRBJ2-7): ETGVTQSPTHLIKTRGQQVTLRCSSQSGHNTVSWYQQALGQGPQFIFQYYREEENGRGNFPPRFSGLQFPNYSSELNVNALELDDSALYLCASSLGLAGMAYEQYFGPGTRLTVT.

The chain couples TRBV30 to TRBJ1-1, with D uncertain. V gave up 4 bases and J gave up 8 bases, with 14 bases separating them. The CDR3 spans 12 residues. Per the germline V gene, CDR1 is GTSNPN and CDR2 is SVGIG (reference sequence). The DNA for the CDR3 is TGTGCCTGGACCGCGCCGGTCGGGGAAGCTTTCTTT. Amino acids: CAWTAPVGEAFF.

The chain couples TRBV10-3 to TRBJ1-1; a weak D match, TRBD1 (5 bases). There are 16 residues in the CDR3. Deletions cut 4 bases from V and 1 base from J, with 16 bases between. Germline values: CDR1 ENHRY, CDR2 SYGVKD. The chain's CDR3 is CAISAWPGHENTEAFF. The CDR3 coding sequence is TGTGCCATCAGTGCCTGGCCCGGACACGAGAACACTGAAGCTTTCTTT.

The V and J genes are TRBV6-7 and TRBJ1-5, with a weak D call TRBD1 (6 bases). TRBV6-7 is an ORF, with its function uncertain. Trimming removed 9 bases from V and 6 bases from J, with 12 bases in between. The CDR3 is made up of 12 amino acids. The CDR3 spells CASGTIGQPQHF. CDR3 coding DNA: TGTGCCAGTGGGACAATCGGTCAGCCCCAGCATTTT.

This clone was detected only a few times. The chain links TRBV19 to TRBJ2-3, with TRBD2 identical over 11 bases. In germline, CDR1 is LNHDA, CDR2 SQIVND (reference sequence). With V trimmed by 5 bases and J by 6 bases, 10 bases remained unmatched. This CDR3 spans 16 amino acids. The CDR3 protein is CASSVGTSGRRDTQYF. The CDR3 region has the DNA TGTGCCAGTAGTGTTGGGACTAGCGGTAGGCGGGATACGCAGTATTTT.

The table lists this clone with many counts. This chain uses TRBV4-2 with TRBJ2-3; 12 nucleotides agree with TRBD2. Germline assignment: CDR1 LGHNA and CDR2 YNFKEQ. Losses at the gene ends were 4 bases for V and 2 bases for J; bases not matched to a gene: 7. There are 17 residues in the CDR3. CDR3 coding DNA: TGTGCCAGCAGCCCCATTGGGACTAGCGGGTTCACAGATACGCAGTATTTT. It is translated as CASSPIGTSGFTDTQYF.

CDR3 coding DNA: TGTGCCAGCTCGGGGCAGAGCTCCTACAATGAGCAGTTCTTC. Translation: CASSGQSSYNEQFF. This chain connects TRBV18 to TRBJ2-1, with TRBD1 as a possible D gene (5 bases). CDR1 and CDR2 (germline): KGHSH, LQKENI. V was pared by 6 bases and J by 0 bases, with 9 bases between. The CDR3 totals 14 residues. The full variable domain, with the rest looked up from reference TRBV18 and TRBJ2-1, is NAGVMQNPRHLVRRRGQEARLRCSPMKGHSHVYWYRQLPEEGLKFMVYLQKENIIDESGMPKERFSAEFPKEGPSILRIQQVVRGDSAAYFCASSGQSSYNEQFFGPGTRLTVL.

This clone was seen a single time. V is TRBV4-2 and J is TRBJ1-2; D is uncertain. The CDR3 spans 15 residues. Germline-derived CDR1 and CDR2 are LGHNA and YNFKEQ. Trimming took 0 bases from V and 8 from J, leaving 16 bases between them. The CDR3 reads CASSQDISTSRGYTF. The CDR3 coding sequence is TGTGCCAGCAGCCAAGATATTTCCACTAGCCGGGGCTACACCTTC.

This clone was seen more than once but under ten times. This chain's CDR3 is CASRAPSGNTIYF. The DNA for the CDR3 is TGTGCCAGCAGGGCTCCCTCTGGAAACACCATATATTTT. The chain combines TRBV28 with TRBJ1-3; D is unresolved. Trimming removed 6 bases at V and 0 bases at J, with 6 bases between. This CDR3 has 13 residues. Germline CDR1 is MDHEN and CDR2 is SYDVKM.